These 21 T cell receptor beta chains came from one sample sequenced in a study of T cell repertoires in cytomegalovirus infection. In TCRdb, the reads were re-called with MiXCR into one record per CDR3 protein. This sample has some 400,000 distinct CDR3 sequences, with roughly a third found just once. The sequencing input was PBMCs. Every receptor here comes from a human donor in good health (CMV status not recorded). Some clones in this sample may be carry-over from other donors' samples.

This chain links TRBV18 with TRBJ1-2, with D maybe TRBD1 (5 bases). The germline CDR1 and CDR2 sequences are KGHSH and LQKENI. The length of the CDR3 is 13 residues. The V gene lost 3 bases and the J gene lost 6 bases, with 11 bases spanning the gap. The CDR3 is CASSPLSGDGYTF. CDR3 nucleotide sequence: TGTGCCAGCTCACCCCTGTCGGGGGATGGCTACACCTTC.

On this clonotype: A read error may explain this, as a much larger clone is one base away. The chain couples TRBV11-2 to TRBJ2-5, with no clear D. CDR1 is SGHAT and CDR2 is FQNNGV in the germline V gene. The CDR3 is made up of 13 amino acids. As DNA, the CDR3 is TGTACCAGCAGCTTCCCGCCCCAAGAGACCCAGTACTTC. Translating it yields CTSSFPPQETQYF.

This clonotype was counted a few times. Here the CDR3 DNA reads TGTGCCAGCAGCCAAGTTACGGGGAAGGGAGGTACGGCCGAAAAACTGTTTTTT. This encodes CASSQVTGKGGTAEKLFF. This chain uses TRBV3-1 with TRBJ1-4; D gene ambiguous. V shed 1 base and J shed 8 bases, with 23 bases lying between them. Germline CDR1 is LGHDT and CDR2 is YNNKEL (reference sequence). This CDR3 is built from 18 residues.

J is TRBJ2-7 and V is TRBV10-3; TRBD1 matches at 9 bases. V gave up 4 bases and J gave up 5 bases; unmatched junction bases: 6. From germline, CDR1 is ENHRY and CDR2 SYGVKD. This CDR3 spans 14 amino acids. The CDR3 DNA reads TGTGCCATCAGTGGGGGACAGGGAATAAACGAGCAGTACTTC. It translates to CAISGGQGINEQYF.

Points on this clonotype: The CDR3 end shows no conserved phenylalanine or tryptophan, and so a read error is likely. The chain links TRBV7-9 to TRBJ2-6; D not certain. The CDR3 extends over 12 amino acids. V was clipped by 10 bases and J by 4 bases, with 8 bases between them. CDR1 SEHNR and CDR2 FQNEAQ come from the germline V gene (reference sequence). For the CDR3, the DNA is TGTGCCACCGATCAGGGGGCCAACGTCCTGACTATC. Its protein product is CATDQGANVLTI.

Turning to this clonotype: This could be a read error, since a much larger clone is one nucleotide away. This likely comes from a read error, as the CDR3 has no conserved phenylalanine or tryptophan at its end. The CDR3 is CAISYTGELFY. CDR3 nucleotides: TGTGCCATATCATACACCGGGGAGCTGTTTTAT. V and J are TRBV7-2 and TRBJ2-2; D remains unclear. The CDR3 is 11 residues long. CDR1 is SGHTA, CDR2 FQGNSA, per germline. Trimming cost V 10 bases and J 3 bases, with 6 bases left between them.

This clonotype was counted once. A clone one base away is much larger, so this may be a read error. This chain joins TRBV7-2 and TRBJ2-5; 8 bases map to TRBD2. Germline CDR1 SGHTA, CDR2 FQGNSA. This CDR3 comprises 17 residues. DNA of the CDR3: TGTGCCAGCAGCTTCCCGGGGGGGCCCATTATTTGGGAGACCCCGTACTTC. It codes for CASSFPGGPIIWETPYF. The whole variable domain, remainder taken from reference TRBV7-2 and TRBJ2-5, is GAGVSQSPSNKVTEKGKDVELRCDPISGHTALYWYRQSLGQGLEFLIYFQGNSAPDKSGLPSDRFSAERTGGSVSTLTIQRTQQEDSAVYLCASSFPGGPIIWETPYFGPGTRLLVL.

This clonotype was recorded at least ten times. The J gene is TRBJ2-5, the V gene TRBV7-8, with a weak D call TRBD1 (6 bases). The CDR3 is 14 amino acids. Germline V lookup: CDR1 SGHVS, CDR2 FQNEAQ. The V gene lost 4 bases and the J gene lost 7 bases, with 16 bases spanning the gap. The CDR3 DNA sequence: TGTGCCAGCAGCTCACCAACAGGGCATAGGACCCAGTACTTC. Translated, it gives CASSSPTGHRTQYF.

This clonotype appeared a few times. The J gene is TRBJ2-1, the V gene TRBV4-2, with a weak D call TRBD2 (5 bases). Trimming stripped 1 base from V and 2 bases from J, with 12 bases between. CDR3 length equals 16 residues. Germline V gene data show CDR1 as LGHNA and CDR2 as YNFKEQ. CDR3 in DNA: TGTGCCAGCAGCCAAGCCGAAACGGGGACCTACAATGAGCAGTTCTTC. Protein: CASSQAETGTYNEQFF.

In its sample, this clonotype was seen many times. The chain couples TRBV4-1 to TRBJ1-6; D is unclear. The ends were cut back, 0 bases at V and 9 bases at J, with 9 bases in the middle. There are 14 residues in the CDR3. Germline CDR1 MGHRA, CDR2 YSYEKL. The CDR3 sequence: CASSQENGVSPLHF. The DNA for the CDR3 is TGCGCCAGCAGCCAAGAGAATGGGGTTTCACCCCTCCACTTT.

Ten or more counts support this clonotype. This chain links TRBV2 with TRBJ2-3, with a tentative D call TRBD1 (6 bases). This CDR3 has 15 residues. Per the germline V gene, CDR1 is SNHLY and CDR2 is FYNNEI. V was cut by 5 bases and J by 2 bases, with 14 bases left in between. The CDR3 sequence is CASSPRQELTDTQYF. CDR3 bases: TGTGCCAGCAGTCCACGACAGGAGCTCACAGATACGCAGTATTTT.

The chain employs TRBV25-1 and TRBJ2-7; TRBD1 is a possible D gene (6 bases). Germline V gives CDR1 MGHDK, CDR2 SYGVNS. This CDR3 is built from 13 residues. V lost 5 bases and J lost 3, with 11 bases in between. CDR3 residues: CASSKDSFYEQYF. The CDR3, as DNA: TGTGCCAGCAGTAAGGACAGCTTCTACGAGCAGTACTTC.

The J gene is TRBJ2-3, the V gene TRBV20-1; 10 bases agree with TRBD2. The J segment lost 6 bases and the V segment lost 3 bases, leaving 9 bases of the junction unmatched. CDR1 and CDR2 from the germline V gene are DFQATT and SNEGSKA (reference sequence). The CDR3 has 15 amino acids. The CDR3 here is CSARGLAGALDTQYF. For the CDR3, the DNA is TGCAGTGCTAGGGGGCTAGCGGGGGCCTTGGATACGCAGTATTTT.

The rearrangement links TRBV24-1 to TRBJ2-1; the match to TRBD1 covers 8 bases. Germline V lookup: CDR1 KGHDR, CDR2 SFDVKD. The CDR3 is 14 amino acids. The ends lost 5 bases at V and 6 bases at J; junction bases unmatched: 5. This CDR3 reads CATSGTGLSNEQFF. The CDR3 nucleotides read TGTGCCACCAGTGGGACAGGGTTATCCAATGAGCAGTTCTTC.

The chain couples TRBV29-1 to TRBJ2-1; D is perhaps TRBD1 (6 bases). This CDR3 contains 15 residues. With 1 base removed from V and 4 bases from J, the gap between germline ends came to 14 bases. Germline V gene data show CDR1 as SQVTM and CDR2 as ANQGSEA. The CDR3 DNA is TGCAGCGTTGAAGGTGCCAACAGGGCATACAATGAGCAGTTCTTC. It translates to CSVEGANRAYNEQFF.

V usage is TRBV27 and J usage is TRBJ2-1; D is undetermined. V lost 0 bases to trimming and J lost 12 bases, with 15 bases between them. Germline CDR1 is MNHEY and CDR2 is SMNVEV (reference sequence). This CDR3 contains 14 residues. CDR3 amino acids: CASSLSSPSAGQFF. The CDR3 bases are TGTGCCAGCAGTTTATCTTCTCCAAGCGCTGGGCAGTTCTTC.

The chain employs TRBV7-8 and TRBJ2-5; D is possibly TRBD2 (6 bases). Germline assignment: CDR1 SGHVS and CDR2 FQNEAQ. The CDR3 contains 15 residues. V lost 0 bases and J 5 bases, leaving 13 bases between the germline ends. DNA of the CDR3: TGTGCCAGCAGCTTAGCCCTACTAGCCTTGGAGACCCAGTACTTC. Amino acid sequence: CASSLALLALETQYF.

The chain joins TRBV10-3 to TRBJ2-7; perhaps D is TRBD1 or TRBD2 (6 bases each). The CDR3 runs 16 residues. V was shortened by 4 bases and J by 0 bases, with 16 bases between the two germline ends. Germline V gene lookup returns CDR1 ENHRY and CDR2 SYGVKD. The CDR3 DNA reads TGTGCCATCAGTGGATCAACGGGGGCAAGCTCCTACGAGCAGTACTTC. As protein: CAISGSTGASSYEQYF.

V is TRBV10-3 and J is TRBJ2-5, with D tentatively TRBD2 (5 bases). This CDR3 has 17 amino acids. In germline, CDR1 is ENHRY, CDR2 SYGVKD. Deletions cut 0 bases from V and 5 bases from J, with 19 bases between. CDR3 protein: CAISESIQLSGQETQYF. In DNA form, the CDR3 reads TGTGCCATCAGTGAGTCGATTCAGCTCAGCGGCCAGGAGACCCAGTACTTC.

There are many counts of this clonotype. The J gene is TRBJ1-2, the V gene TRBV7-2, with D tentatively TRBD1 (5 bases). There are 14 residues in the CDR3. V shed 0 bases and J shed 5 bases, with 10 bases lying between them. From germline, CDR1 is SGHTA and CDR2 FQGNSA. CDR3 nucleotide sequence: TGTGCCAGCAGCTTAGCGCTGGGGGTATATGGCTACACCTTC. The encoded protein is CASSLALGVYGYTF.

Only a few counts were recorded for this clonotype. The V and J genes are TRBV14 and TRBJ2-3; TRBD1 matches 7 bases. CDR3 length: 13 residues. CDR1 and CDR2 from the germline V gene are SGHDN and FVKESK. V lost 6 bases, J lost 5 bases, and 5 bases stayed unmatched. CDR3 sequence (DNA): TGTGCCAGCAGGAGGGGGCCGGGAGATACGCAGTATTTT. Translating it yields CASRRGPGDTQYF.